This is a list of T cell receptor beta chains from one sample in a study of response to subunit inactivated influenza vaccine. One entry per CDR3 protein, called by TCRdb with MiXCR from the RT-PCR reads. The sample has roughly 500,000 distinct CDR3 sequences, more than 15% seen once; the top ten hold over 2.5%. The sequences come from CD4+ T cells sorted from PBMCs, collected less than 30 months after vaccination. Receptors originate from a man in his fifties or sixties who received an inactivated influenza vaccine. The CDR3 runs from the conserved cysteine through the conserved F or W. A D gene is named only where the DNA matches it firmly. Clone size, where shown, is once, few, many, or a class for clones that have expanded.

v_call,j_call,clone_size,d_call,cdr3_nt,cdr3_aa
TRBV20-1,TRBJ2-5,NA,NA,TGCAGTGCTAGTTCCATTGGGGCGCAAGAGACCCAGTACTTC,CSASSIGAQETQYF
TRBV7-8,TRBJ2-3,NA,TRBD2,TGTGCCAGCAGCTATAGCGGGGGGCCGGGCACAGATACGCAGTATTTT,CASSYSGGPGTDTQYF
TRBV29-1,TRBJ2-7,NA,TRBD1,TGCAGCGTCCAGGACAGGACCGCCTACGAGCAGTACTTC,CSVQDRTAYEQYF
TRBV20-1,TRBJ1-1,once,NA,TGCAGTGCTACCACCTCGGGGGACACTGAAGCTTTCTTT,CSATTSGDTEAFF
TRBV4-3,TRBJ1-3,few,NA,TGCGCCAGCAGCCTCACAGCTCCAGGCGATGGAAACACCATATATTTT,CASSLTAPGDGNTIYF
TRBV12-3/TRBV12-4,TRBJ1-1,NA,TRBD1,TGTGCCAGCAGTTTTGGTTTTATGGGGACAGGGGGCACTGAAGCTTTCTTT,CASSFGFMGTGGTEAFF
TRBV5-1,TRBJ1-1,NA,NA,TGCGCCAGCAGCCCATCTCGCACGGGGGGGCGGAACACTGAAGCTTTCTTT,CASSPSRTGGRNTEAFF
TRBV2,TRBJ2-1,few,TRBD2,TGTGCCAGCAGTGAAGCGGAAGCGGGGTCTCGAGGGAATGAGCAGTTCTTC,CASSEAEAGSRGNEQFF
TRBV15,TRBJ2-1,NA,NA,TGTGCCACCAGAAACCGGAATAGGTATGAGCAGTTCTTC,CATRNRNRYEQFF
TRBV5-6,TRBJ2-3,NA,NA,TGTGCCAGCAGCTTTCGACTTACCAGCACAGATACGCAGTATTTT,CASSFRLTSTDTQYF
TRBV2,TRBJ1-2,NA,TRBD1,TGTGCCAGCAGAGCCGGGACAGGGGGAAACTATGGCTACACCTTC,CASRAGTGGNYGYTF
TRBV5-1,TRBJ2-2,few,NA,TGCGCCAGCAGCTTGACGACAGGCTCTAAGGACACCGGGGAGCTGTTTTTT,CASSLTTGSKDTGELFF
TRBV7-9,TRBJ2-1,NA,NA,TGTGCCAGCAGTAAACTCCCCCACAATGAGCAGTTCTTC,CASSKLPHNEQFF
TRBV10-3,TRBJ2-3,few,NA,TGTGCCTCCCGACAGGTCTTCTCCACAGATACGCAGTATTTT,CASRQVFSTDTQYF
TRBV20-1,TRBJ1-5,NA,NA,TGCAGTGCTAAGAGCTGGGGTCAGCCCCAGCATTTT,CSAKSWGQPQHF
TRBV12-3/TRBV12-4,TRBJ2-1,few,TRBD2,TGTGCCAGCAGTATGTCTCGGACTAGCGGGGGAGGTGAGCAGTTCTTC,CASSMSRTSGGGEQFF
TRBV12-3/TRBV12-4,TRBJ2-5,few,TRBD2,TGTGCCAGCAGTTTACTAGCGGGAGGGCGAGAGACCCAGTACTTC,CASSLLAGGRETQYF
TRBV7-9,TRBJ2-7,NA,NA,TGTGCCAGCAGCGCCGACCATTTTGACAGATCTGTACGAGTGCAGTACTTC,CASSADHFDRSVRVQYF
TRBV6-2/TRBV6-3,TRBJ1-6,few,NA,TGTGCCAGCAGTTACCAAGGAAATGCGACACCCCTCCACTTT,CASSYQGNATPLHF
TRBV20-1,TRBJ2-7,NA,TRBD2,TGCAGTGCTAGAAAAGCGGGAGACTTCTACGAGCAGTACTTC,CSARKAGDFYEQYF
TRBV5-6,TRBJ2-1,many,NA,TGTGCCAGCAGCTTGGGAAGGGAGCAGTTCTTC,CASSLGREQFF
TRBV14,TRBJ1-1,NA,NA,TGTGCCAGCAGCCAAGACAGGGTTTCGGGCACTGAAGCTTTCTTT,CASSQDRVSGTEAFF
TRBV6-5,TRBJ2-3,few,TRBD1,TGTGCCAGCAGTTACCCCGGACAGGGCGGGGCAGATACGCAGTATTTT,CASSYPGQGGADTQYF
TRBV27,TRBJ2-7,NA,TRBD1,TGTGCCAGCAGTTTCAGGAGAGGGGGCCCCTACGAGCAGTACTTC,CASSFRRGGPYEQYF
TRBV5-8,TRBJ1-1,few,NA,TGTGCCAGCAGCACTCAAGATCCCGCTGAAGCTTTCTTT,CASSTQDPAEAFF
TRBV20-1,TRBJ2-7,NA,TRBD1,TGCAGTGCATTATTAGACAGGGTCTACGAGCAGTACTTC,CSALLDRVYEQYF
TRBV10-3,TRBJ2-5,few,TRBD1,TGTGCCATCAGTGCTATGGACAGGCGCCAAGAGACCCAGTACTTC,CAISAMDRRQETQYF
TRBV7-6,TRBJ2-1,few,TRBD2,TGTGCCAGCAGCTTAGTTTTGCGGGAGCGAAGTGAGCAGTTCTTC,CASSLVLRERSEQFF
TRBV20-1,TRBJ1-1,NA,NA,TGCAGTGTCTACAGGAACACTGAAGCTTTCTTT,CSVYRNTEAFF
TRBV10-3,TRBJ2-5,few,NA,TGTGCCATCAGTTTAACCAGGGACGGGGAGACCCAGTACTTC,CAISLTRDGETQYF
TRBV4-2,TRBJ2-5,NA,TRBD2,TGTGCCAGCAGCCAATCTCAGCGGGGGCCCGGAGAGACCCAGTACTTC,CASSQSQRGPGETQYF
TRBV12-3/TRBV12-4,TRBJ1-4,NA,NA,TGTGCCAGCAGTTTGGATGTGGGGGGCCCAACTAATGAAAAACTGTTTTTT,CASSLDVGGPTNEKLFF
TRBV27,TRBJ1-6,many,NA,TGTGCCAGCAGTTTATACGGCAGGAGCTCCTATAATTCACCCCTCCACTTT,CASSLYGRSSYNSPLHF
TRBV12-3/TRBV12-4,TRBJ1-5,few,NA,TGTGCCAGCAGTTTAGCGGGGAGAGGTCAGCCCCAGCATTTT,CASSLAGRGQPQHF
TRBV5-1,TRBJ2-3,few,NA,TGCGCCAGCAGCTCGAACCCTATTGGCGGGGGCCGCGGAGATACGCAGTATTTT,CASSSNPIGGGRGDTQYF
TRBV5-1,TRBJ2-3,few,TRBD2,TGCGCCAGCACGGGGATGGGACTATCCACAGATACGCAGTATTTT,CASTGMGLSTDTQYF
TRBV5-5,TRBJ1-2,NA,TRBD1,TGTGCCAGCAGCACTACCGGGACAGGGATCGATGGCTACACCTTC,CASSTTGTGIDGYTF
TRBV20-1,TRBJ1-1,many,NA,TGCAGTGCTTTAGGGCCCAACACTGAAGCTTTCTTT,CSALGPNTEAFF
TRBV29-1,TRBJ2-7,NA,TRBD1,TGCAGTGTGAGGGGACAGACCTCCTACGAGCAGTACTTC,CSVRGQTSYEQYF
TRBV10-3,TRBJ1-3,few,NA,TGTGCCATCAGTGACCGCGACACCATATATTTT,CAISDRDTIYF
TRBV10-3,TRBJ2-1,few,NA,TGTGCCATCAGTGAGTTGATGCAAGCGCGAAGCAATGAGCAGTTCTTC,CAISELMQARSNEQFF
TRBV12-3/TRBV12-4,TRBJ1-1,NA,NA,TGTGCCAGCAGTTTATTTCCCCAGTCCACTGAAGCTTTCTTT,CASSLFPQSTEAFF
TRBV7-9,TRBJ1-3,NA,NA,TGTGCCAGCAGCTTAGCGCTTACAGGTAGCTCTGGAAACACCATATATTTT,CASSLALTGSSGNTIYF
TRBV11-2,TRBJ1-2,few,NA,TGTGCCAGCAGCTTAGGCTCGGCAGTCTATGGCTACACCTTC,CASSLGSAVYGYTF
TRBV4-3,TRBJ1-1,few,NA,TGCGCCAGCAGCCAAGGTAGACTTGTCTGGGAAGCTTTCTTT,CASSQGRLVWEAFF
TRBV20-1,TRBJ2-1,NA,TRBD1,TGCAGTGCTGGGTCGACAGGGGGATCCTACAATGAGCAGTTCTTC,CSAGSTGGSYNEQFF
TRBV4-3,TRBJ2-7,NA,TRBD1,TGCGCCAGCAGCCAAGAGCGGACAGGGCGGACCTACGAGCAGTACTTC,CASSQERTGRTYEQYF
TRBV18,TRBJ2-1,few,TRBD1,TGTGCCAGCTCACCACCGCCGGGACAGGGTGCTGAGCAGTTCTTC,CASSPPPGQGAEQFF
TRBV12-3/TRBV12-4,TRBJ1-2,few,TRBD1,TGTGCCAGCAGCAGGGGGACAATCCCAGCCAACTATGGCTACACCTTC,CASSRGTIPANYGYTF
TRBV5-1,TRBJ2-5,few,TRBD2,TGCGCCAGCAGCTTGTTCCCTAGCGGGACACAAGAGACCCAGTACTTC,CASSLFPSGTQETQYF
TRBV4-3,TRBJ1-6,NA,NA,TGCGCCAGCAGCCAAACCCCGGGACACCTTAATTCACCCCTCCACTTT,CASSQTPGHLNSPLHF
TRBV29-1,TRBJ2-5,NA,TRBD1,TGCAGCGTTGTACGGGGACAGGGGGCAGAGACCCAGTACTTC,CSVVRGQGAETQYF
TRBV12-3/TRBV12-4,TRBJ2-1,NA,NA,TGTGCCAGCAGTTTAGGGGGGGGCAAGCAGTTCTTC,CASSLGGGKQFF
TRBV5-6,TRBJ2-3,NA,TRBD2,TGTGCCAGCAGTCCGGGACTAGTCCGCACAGATACGCAGTATTTT,CASSPGLVRTDTQYF
TRBV11-1,TRBJ2-1,many,NA,TGTGCCAGCAGCTTTCCCCCTGGCAGGGGACGAAATGAGCAGTTCTTC,CASSFPPGRGRNEQFF